This T cell receptor (beta chain) was sequenced for a study of T cells in Graves' hyperthyroidism and ophthalmopathy. The V gene's germline CDR1 is LNHDA and CDR2 SQIVND (reference sequence). J was trimmed by 8 bases and V by 4 bases; bases with no gene match: 13. The CDR3 contains 16 residues. Template material for amplifying TCR beta CDR3 regions consisted of RNA transcripts. During a first-round RT-PCR of the TCR CDR3, the HTBI primer set was used. In TCRdb, the multiplex PCR reads were re-called with MiXCR into one record per CDR3 protein. The sample carries about 250,000 distinct CDR3 sequences, about 20% recorded once.

This receptor was identified in a man aged 25-40 years with Graves' ophthalmopathy. The sample comprised blood. The chain recombines TRBV19 with TRBJ2-1; 8 nucleotides align to TRBD1. CDR3 nucleotides: TGTGCCAGTAGTACACTGACAGGGGCGGCGGGCGATGAGCAGTTCTTC. It is translated as CASSTLTGAAGDEQFF.